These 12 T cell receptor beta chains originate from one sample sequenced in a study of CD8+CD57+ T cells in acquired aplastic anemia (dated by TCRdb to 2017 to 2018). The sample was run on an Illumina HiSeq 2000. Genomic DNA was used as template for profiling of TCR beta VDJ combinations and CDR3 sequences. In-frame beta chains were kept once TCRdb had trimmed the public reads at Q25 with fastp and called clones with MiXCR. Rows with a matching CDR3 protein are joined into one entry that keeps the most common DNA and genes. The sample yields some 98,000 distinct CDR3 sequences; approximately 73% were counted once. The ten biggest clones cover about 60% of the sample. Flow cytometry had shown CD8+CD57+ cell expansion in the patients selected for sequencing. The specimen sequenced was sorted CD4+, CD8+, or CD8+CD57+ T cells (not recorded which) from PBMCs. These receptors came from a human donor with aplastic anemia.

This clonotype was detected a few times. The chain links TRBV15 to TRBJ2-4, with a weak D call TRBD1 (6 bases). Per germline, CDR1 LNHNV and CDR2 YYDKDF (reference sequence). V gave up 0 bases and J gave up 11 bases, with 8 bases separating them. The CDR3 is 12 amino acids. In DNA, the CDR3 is TGTGCCACCAGCAGAGATCAGGGGTTTCAGTACTTC. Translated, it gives CATSRDQGFQYF.

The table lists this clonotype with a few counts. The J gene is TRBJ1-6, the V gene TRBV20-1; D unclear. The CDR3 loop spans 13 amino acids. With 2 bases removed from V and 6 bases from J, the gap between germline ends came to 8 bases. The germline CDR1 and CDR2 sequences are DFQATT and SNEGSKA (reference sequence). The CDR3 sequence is CSARWNPNSPLHF. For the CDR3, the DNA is TGCAGTGCTAGATGGAACCCTAATTCACCCCTCCACTTT.

CDR3 sequence: CSASLAETSYTF. CDR3 DNA sequence: TGCAGTGCTAGTCTGGCGGAAACTAGCTACACCTTC. This chain joins TRBV20-1 and TRBJ1-2, with D unresolved. Per the germline V gene, CDR1 is DFQATT and CDR2 is SNEGSKA (reference sequence). V lost 3 bases, J lost 9 bases, and 14 bases lay in between. The CDR3 has 12 residues.

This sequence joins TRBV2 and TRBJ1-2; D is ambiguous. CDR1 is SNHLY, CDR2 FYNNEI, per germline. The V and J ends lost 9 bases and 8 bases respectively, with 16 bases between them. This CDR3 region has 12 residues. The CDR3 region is CASYQTYFGYTF. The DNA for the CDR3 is TGTGCCAGTTATCAGACGTACTTCGGCTACACCTTC.

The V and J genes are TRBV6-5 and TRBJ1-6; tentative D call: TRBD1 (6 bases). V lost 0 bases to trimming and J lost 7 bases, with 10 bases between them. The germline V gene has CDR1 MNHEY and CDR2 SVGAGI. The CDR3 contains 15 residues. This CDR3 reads CASSYSTGINSPLHF. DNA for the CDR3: TGTGCCAGCAGTTACTCAACAGGGATCAATTCACCCCTCCACTTT.

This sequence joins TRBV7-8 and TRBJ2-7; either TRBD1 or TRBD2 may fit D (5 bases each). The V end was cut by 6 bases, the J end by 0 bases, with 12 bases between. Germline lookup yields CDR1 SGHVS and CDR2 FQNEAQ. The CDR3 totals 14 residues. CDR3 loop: CASREGLASYEQYF. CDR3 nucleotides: TGTGCCAGCAGAGAGGGGCTTGCCTCCTACGAGCAGTACTTC.

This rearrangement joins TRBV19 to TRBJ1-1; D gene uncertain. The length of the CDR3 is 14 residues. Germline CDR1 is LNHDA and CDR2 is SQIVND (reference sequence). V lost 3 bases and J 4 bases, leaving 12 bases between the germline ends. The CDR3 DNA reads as TGTGCCAGTAGTATTGATAGGATTGGCACTGAAGCTTTCTTT. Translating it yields CASSIDRIGTEAFF. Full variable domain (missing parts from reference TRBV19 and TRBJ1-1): DGGITQSPKYLFRKEGQNVTLSCEQNLNHDAMYWYRQDPGQGLRLIYYSQIVNDFQKGDIAEGYSVSREKKESFPLTVTSAQKNPTAFYLCASSIDRIGTEAFFGQGTRLTVV.

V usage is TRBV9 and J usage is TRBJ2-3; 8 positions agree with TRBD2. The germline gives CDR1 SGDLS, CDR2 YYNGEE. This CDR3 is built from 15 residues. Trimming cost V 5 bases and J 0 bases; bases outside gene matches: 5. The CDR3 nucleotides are TGTGCCAGCAGGCCCGGGGGGGCGAGCACAGATACGCAGTATTTT. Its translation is CASRPGGASTDTQYF.

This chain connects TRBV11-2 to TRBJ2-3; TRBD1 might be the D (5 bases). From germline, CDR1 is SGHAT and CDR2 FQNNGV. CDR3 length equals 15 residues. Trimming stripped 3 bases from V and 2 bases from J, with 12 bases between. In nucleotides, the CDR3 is TGTGCCAGCAGCTTGAACCAGGGTTCCACAGATACGCAGTATTTT. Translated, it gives CASSLNQGSTDTQYF.

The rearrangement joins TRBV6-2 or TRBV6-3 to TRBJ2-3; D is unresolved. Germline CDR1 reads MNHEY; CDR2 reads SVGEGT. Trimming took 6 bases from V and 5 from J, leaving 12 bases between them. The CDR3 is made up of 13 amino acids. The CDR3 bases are TGTGCCAGCAGAAGTCTGGGCCGAGATACGCAGTATTTT. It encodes CASRSLGRDTQYF.

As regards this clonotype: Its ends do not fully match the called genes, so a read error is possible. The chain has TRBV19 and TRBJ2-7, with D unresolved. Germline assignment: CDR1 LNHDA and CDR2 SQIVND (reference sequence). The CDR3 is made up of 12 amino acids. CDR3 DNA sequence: TGTGCCAGTAGTAACACCTTCTACGGGCAGTACTTC. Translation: CASSNTFYGQYF. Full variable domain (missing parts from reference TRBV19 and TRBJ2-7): DGGITQSPKYLFRKEGQNVTLSCEQNLNHDAMYWYRQDPGQGLRLIYYSQIVNDFQKGDIAEGYSVSREKKESFPLTVTSAQKNPTAFYLCASSNTFYGQYFGPGTRLTVT.

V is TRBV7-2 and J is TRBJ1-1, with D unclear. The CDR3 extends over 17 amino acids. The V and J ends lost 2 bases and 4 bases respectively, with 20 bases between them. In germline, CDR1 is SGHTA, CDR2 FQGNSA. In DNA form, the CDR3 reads TGTGCCAGCAGCTTAAACGCGGCGTCAGCTCGGGGCACTGAAGCTTTCTTT. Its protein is CASSLNAASARGTEAFF.